The clone carrying this TCR beta chain has a handful of counts. Its antigen is unidentified. These data originate in a study of T cell clonotyping in hematopoietic cell transplantation. Study-wide results and limits: Cells were unsorted, so CD4 and CD8 contributions were not separated.

Produced via immunoSEQ multiplex PCR; TCRdb's table is partial and in-frame only. Among some 5,900 clones listed, approximately 78% were seen once. The source material was peripheral blood mononuclear cells, sampled 180 days after allogeneic stem cell transplant. The source of this sequence is a male patient in his seventies who had an allogeneic stem cell transplant from an unrelated donor, so T cells may come from the graft donor. Some clones in this sample may be carry-over from other donors' samples.

The CDR3 DNA reads as TGTGCCAGCCGACTCGCAGGGCTGGGCGAGCAGTACTTC. As protein: CASRLAGLGEQYF. J is TRBJ2-7 and V is TRBV6-1, with a weak D call TRBD1 (5 bases). Trimming cost V 8 bases and J 6 bases, with 17 bases left between them. The germline V gene encodes CDR1 MNHNS and CDR2 SASEGT. The CDR3 is 13 amino acids.